This T cell receptor beta chain was identified in a study of blood T cell repertoires in COVID-19. Using immunoSEQ multiplex PCR, the repertoire was profiled, and TCRdb retains in-frame clones only, with some absent. The sample records nearly 250,000 clones, over 80% being singletons. This CDR3 has 16 residues. J lost 9 bases, V lost 5 bases, and 11 bases had no gene match. Germline CDR1 and CDR2: SGHNT and YENEEA. The chain couples TRBV11-3 to TRBJ2-1, with TRBD2 matching over 12 bases. The receptor was isolated from a man aged 50 to 59 who had been exposed to COVID-19. The sequenced sample consisted of PBMCs or T cells enriched from blood (not recorded which). The CDR3 is CASSPGTSGPRGEQFF. The CDR3, as DNA: TGTGCCAGCAGCCCTGGGACTAGCGGGCCTAGGGGTGAGCAGTTCTTC.